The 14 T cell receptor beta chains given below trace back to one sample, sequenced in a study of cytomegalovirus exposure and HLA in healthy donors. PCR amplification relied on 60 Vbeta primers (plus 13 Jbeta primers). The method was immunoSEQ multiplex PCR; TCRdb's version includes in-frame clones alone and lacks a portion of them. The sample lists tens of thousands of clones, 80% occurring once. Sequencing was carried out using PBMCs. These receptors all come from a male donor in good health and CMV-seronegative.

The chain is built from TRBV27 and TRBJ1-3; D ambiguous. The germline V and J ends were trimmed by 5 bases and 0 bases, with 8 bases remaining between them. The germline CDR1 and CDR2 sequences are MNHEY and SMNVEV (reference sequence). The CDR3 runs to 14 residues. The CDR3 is CASSPHNSGNTIYF. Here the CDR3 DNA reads TGTGCCAGCAGTCCACATAACTCTGGAAACACCATATATTTT.

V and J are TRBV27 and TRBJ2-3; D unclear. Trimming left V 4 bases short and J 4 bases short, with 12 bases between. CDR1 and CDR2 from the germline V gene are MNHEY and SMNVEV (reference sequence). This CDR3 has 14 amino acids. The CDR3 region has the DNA TGTGCCAGCAGTTGGGCCAGTGTCGCAGATACGCAGTATTTT. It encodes CASSWASVADTQYF.

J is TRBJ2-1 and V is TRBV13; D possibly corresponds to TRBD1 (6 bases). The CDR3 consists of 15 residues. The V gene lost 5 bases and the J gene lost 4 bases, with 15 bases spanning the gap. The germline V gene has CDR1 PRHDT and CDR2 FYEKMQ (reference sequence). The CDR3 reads CASSNGQTHYNEQFF. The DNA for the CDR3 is TGTGCCAGCAGCAATGGACAGACGCATTACAATGAGCAGTTCTTC.

CDR3 DNA sequence: TGTGCCAGCGCGGAGGCTAACTATGGCTACACCTTC. The encoded protein is CASAEANYGYTF. The rearrangement uses TRBV7-9 and TRBJ1-2; D ambiguous. The CDR3 length is 12 residues. V lost 8 bases, J lost 0 bases, and 7 bases lay in between. The germline V gene encodes CDR1 SEHNR and CDR2 FQNEAQ (reference sequence). Combining the CDR3 with reference TRBV7-9 and TRBJ1-2 gives the whole variable domain DTGVSQNPRHKITKRGQNVTFRCDPISEHNRLYWYRQTLGQGPEFLTYFQNEAQLEKSRLLSDRFSAERPKGSFSTLEIQRTEQGDSAMYLCASAEANYGYTFGSGTRLTVV.

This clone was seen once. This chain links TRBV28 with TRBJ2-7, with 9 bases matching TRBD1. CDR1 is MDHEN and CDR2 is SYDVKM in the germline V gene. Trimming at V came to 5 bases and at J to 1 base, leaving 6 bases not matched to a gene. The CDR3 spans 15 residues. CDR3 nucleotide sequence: TGTGCCAGCAGTATAACCGGGACAGGGTCCTACGAGCAGTACTTC. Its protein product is CASSITGTGSYEQYF.

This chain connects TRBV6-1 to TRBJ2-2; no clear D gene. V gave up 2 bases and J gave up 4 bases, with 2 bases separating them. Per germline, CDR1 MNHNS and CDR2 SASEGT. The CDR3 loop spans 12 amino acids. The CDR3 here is CASSELTGELFF. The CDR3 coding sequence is TGTGCCAGCAGTGAACTCACCGGGGAGCTGTTTTTT.

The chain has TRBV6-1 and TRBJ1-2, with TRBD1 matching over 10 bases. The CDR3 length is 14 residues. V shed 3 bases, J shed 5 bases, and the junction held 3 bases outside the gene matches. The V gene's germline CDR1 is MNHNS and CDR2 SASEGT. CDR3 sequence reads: CASSDAGQGYGYTF. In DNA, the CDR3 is TGTGCCAGCAGTGACGCGGGACAGGGGTATGGCTACACCTTC.

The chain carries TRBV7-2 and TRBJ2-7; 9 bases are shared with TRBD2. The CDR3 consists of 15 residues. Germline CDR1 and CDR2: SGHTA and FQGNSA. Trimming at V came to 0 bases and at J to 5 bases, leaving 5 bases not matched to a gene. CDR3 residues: CASSLAGLAGNEQYF. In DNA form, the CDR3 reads TGTGCCAGCAGCTTAGCCGGTCTAGCGGGAAACGAGCAGTACTTC.

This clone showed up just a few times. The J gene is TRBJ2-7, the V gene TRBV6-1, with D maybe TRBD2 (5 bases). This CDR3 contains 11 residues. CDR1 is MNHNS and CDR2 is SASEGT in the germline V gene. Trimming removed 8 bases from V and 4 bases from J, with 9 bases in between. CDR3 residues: CASAREYEQYF. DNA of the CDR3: TGTGCCAGCGCGAGGGAGTACGAGCAGTACTTC.

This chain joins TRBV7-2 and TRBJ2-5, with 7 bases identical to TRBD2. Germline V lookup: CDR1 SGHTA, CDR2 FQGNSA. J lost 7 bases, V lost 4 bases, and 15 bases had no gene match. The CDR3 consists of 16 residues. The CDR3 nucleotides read TGTGCCAGCAGCTCTCGGACTAGAGGGACCGTGGGGACCCAGTACTTC. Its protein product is CASSSRTRGTVGTQYF.

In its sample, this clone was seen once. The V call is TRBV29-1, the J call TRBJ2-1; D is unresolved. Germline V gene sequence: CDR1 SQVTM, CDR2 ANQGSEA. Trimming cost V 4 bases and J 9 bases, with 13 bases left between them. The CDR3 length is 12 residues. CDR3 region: CSVGSTLAEQFF. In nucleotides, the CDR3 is TGCAGCGTTGGTTCAACGTTGGCTGAGCAGTTCTTC.

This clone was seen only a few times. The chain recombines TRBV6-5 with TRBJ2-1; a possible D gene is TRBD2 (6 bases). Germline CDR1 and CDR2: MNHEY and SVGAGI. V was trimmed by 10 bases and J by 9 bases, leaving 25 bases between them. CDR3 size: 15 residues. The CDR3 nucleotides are TGTGCCACCTCTAGGGGACTGGAAGGGGCAGGTGAGCAGTTCTTC. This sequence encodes CATSRGLEGAGEQFF.

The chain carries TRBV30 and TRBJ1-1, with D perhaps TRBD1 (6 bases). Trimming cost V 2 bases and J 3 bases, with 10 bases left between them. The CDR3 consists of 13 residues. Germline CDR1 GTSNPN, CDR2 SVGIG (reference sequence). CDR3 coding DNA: TGTGCCTGGAGTCAGGGGATACACACTGAAGCTTTCTTT. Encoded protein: CAWSQGIHTEAFF.

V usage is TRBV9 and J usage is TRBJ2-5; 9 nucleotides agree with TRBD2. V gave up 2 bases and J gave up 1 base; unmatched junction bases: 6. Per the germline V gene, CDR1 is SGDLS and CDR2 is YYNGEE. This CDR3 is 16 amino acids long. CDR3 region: CASSVTAGGPQETQYF. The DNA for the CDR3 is TGTGCCAGCAGCGTTACAGCGGGGGGCCCCCAAGAGACCCAGTACTTC. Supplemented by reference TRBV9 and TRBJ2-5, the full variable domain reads DSGVTQTPKHLITATGQRVTLRCSPRSGDLSVYWYQQSLDQGLQFLIQYYNGEERAKGNILERFSAQQFPDLHSELNLSSLELGDSALYFCASSVTAGGPQETQYFGPGTRLLVL.